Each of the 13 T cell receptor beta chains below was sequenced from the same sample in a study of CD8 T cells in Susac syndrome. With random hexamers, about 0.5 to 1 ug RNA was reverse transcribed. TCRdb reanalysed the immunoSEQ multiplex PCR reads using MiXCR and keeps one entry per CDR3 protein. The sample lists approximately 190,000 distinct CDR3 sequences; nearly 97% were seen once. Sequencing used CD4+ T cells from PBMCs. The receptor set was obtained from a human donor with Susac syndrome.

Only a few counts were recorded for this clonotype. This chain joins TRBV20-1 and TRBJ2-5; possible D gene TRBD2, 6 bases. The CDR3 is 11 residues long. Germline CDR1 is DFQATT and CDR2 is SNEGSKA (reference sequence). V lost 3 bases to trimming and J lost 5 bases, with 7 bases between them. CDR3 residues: CSARGGETQYF. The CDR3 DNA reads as TGCAGTGCTAGGGGGGGTGAGACCCAGTACTTC.

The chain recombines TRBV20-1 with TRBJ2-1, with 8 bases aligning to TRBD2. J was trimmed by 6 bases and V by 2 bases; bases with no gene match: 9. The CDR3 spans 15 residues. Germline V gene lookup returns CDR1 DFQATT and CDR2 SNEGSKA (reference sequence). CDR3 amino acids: CSARPVGLAANEQFF. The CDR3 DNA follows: TGCAGTGCTAGACCCGTCGGACTAGCCGCCAATGAGCAGTTCTTC.

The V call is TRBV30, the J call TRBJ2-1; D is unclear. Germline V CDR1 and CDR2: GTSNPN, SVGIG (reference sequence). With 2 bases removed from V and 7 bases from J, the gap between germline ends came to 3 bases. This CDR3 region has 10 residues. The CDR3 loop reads CAWSLNEQFF. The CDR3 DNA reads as TGTGCCTGGAGTCTTAATGAGCAGTTCTTC.

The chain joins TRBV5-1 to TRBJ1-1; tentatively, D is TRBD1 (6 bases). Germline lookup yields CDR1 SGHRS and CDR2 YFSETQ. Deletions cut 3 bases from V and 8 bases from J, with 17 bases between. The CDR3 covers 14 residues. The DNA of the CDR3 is TGCGCCAGCAGCTCAGACTTAATAACAGGGGAAGCTTTCTTT. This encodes CASSSDLITGEAFF.

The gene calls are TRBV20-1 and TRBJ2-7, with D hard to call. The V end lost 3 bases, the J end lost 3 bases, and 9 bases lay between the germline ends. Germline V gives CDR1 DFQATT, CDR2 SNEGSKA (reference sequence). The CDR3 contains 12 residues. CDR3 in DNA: TGCAGTGCTAGTCAACAGCGCTACGAGCAGTACTTC. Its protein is CSASQQRYEQYF.

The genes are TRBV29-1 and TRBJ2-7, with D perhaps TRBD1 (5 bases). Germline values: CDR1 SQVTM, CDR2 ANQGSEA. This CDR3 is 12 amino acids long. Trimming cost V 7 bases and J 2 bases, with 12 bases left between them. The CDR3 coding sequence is TGCAGCGGTGGGGCTGGGGCCTACGAGCAGTACTTC. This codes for CSGGAGAYEQYF.

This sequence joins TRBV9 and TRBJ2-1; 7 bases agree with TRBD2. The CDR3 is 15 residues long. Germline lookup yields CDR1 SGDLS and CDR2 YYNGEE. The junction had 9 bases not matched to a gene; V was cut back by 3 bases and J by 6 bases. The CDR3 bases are TGTGCCAGCAGCGGTCGGGGGGTGAATCCCAATGAGCAGTTCTTC. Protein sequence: CASSGRGVNPNEQFF.

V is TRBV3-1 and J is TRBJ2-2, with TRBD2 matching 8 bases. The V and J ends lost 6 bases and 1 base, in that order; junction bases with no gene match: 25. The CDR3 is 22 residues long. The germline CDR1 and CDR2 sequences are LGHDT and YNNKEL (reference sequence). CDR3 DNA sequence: TGTGCCAGCAGACCCCATAGGACCTCCCTTAGCGGACTAGCTTTGAACACCGGGGAGCTGTTTTTT. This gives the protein CASRPHRTSLSGLALNTGELFF.

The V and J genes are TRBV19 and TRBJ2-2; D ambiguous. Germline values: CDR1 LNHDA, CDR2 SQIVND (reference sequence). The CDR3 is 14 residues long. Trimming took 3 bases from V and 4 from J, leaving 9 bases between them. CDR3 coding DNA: TGTGCCAGTAGTATCGGCCAAATCACCGGGGAGCTGTTTTTT. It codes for CASSIGQITGELFF.

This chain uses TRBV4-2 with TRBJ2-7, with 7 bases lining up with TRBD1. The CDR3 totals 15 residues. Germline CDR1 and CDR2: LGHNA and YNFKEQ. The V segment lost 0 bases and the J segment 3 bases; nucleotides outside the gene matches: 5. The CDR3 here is CASSQEPGQYYEQYF. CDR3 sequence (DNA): TGTGCCAGCAGCCAAGAACCGGGACAGTACTACGAGCAGTACTTC.

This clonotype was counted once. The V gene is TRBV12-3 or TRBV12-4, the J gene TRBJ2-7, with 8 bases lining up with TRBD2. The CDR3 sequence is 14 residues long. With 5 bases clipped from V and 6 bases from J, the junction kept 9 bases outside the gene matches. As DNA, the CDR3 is TGTGCCAGCAGTACCGGGACTAGATATGGCGAGCAGTACTTC. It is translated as CASSTGTRYGEQYF.

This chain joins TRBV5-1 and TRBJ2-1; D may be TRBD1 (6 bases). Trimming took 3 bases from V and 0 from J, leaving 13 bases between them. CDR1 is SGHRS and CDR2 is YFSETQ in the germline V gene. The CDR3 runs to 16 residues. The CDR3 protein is CASSSLTGSSYNEQFF. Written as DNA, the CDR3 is TGCGCCAGCAGCTCTTTGACAGGTAGCTCCTACAATGAGCAGTTCTTC.

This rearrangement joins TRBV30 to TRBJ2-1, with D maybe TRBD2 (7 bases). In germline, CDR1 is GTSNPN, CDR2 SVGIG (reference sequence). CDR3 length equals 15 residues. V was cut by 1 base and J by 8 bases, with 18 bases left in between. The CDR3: CAWSATRRGAHEQFF. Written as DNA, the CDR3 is TGTGCCTGGAGTGCCACCCGACGGGGGGCGCATGAGCAGTTCTTC.